This is a list of T cell receptor beta chains from one sample in a study of liver allograft versus peripheral blood T cells. TCRdb reanalysed the reads using MiXCR and keeps one entry per CDR3 protein. The data contain 7,500 to 9,000 distinct CDR3 sequences, 17% of them singletons. Receptors originate from a human patient who had a liver transplant. The graft donor may have contributed some T cells. CDR3s include the opening cysteine and the closing phenylalanine or tryptophan. The D gene is left open where the match is weak. Only some rows state a clone size, as once, few, many or a class for expanded clones.

j_gene	d_gene	v_gene	abundance	CDR3aa	CDR3nt
TRBJ1-1	.	TRBV6-5	few	CASSYHFNTEAFF	TGTGCCAGCAGTTACCACTTTAACACTGAAGCTTTCTTT
TRBJ2-7	TRBD2	TRBV19	medium-sized	CASSPRAGITYEQYF	TGTGCCAGTAGTCCCCGAGCGGGGATCACCTACGAGCAGTACTTC
TRBJ2-1	TRBD2	TRBV28	medium-sized	CASSVLAGGGNEQFF	TGTGCCAGCAGTGTTTTAGCGGGAGGGGGGAATGAGCAGTTCTTC
TRBJ2-7	TRBD2	TRBV18	medium-sized	CASSPSDYDSGSAYEQYF	TGTGCCAGCTCACCATCCGACTACGATAGCGGGAGCGCCTACGAGCAGTACTTC
TRBJ2-7	TRBD2	TRBV20-1	many	CSARESPGTSGGEQYF	TGCAGTGCTAGAGAATCGCCCGGGACTAGCGGGGGCGAGCAGTACTTC
TRBJ1-1	.	TRBV6-1	many	CASSASGTNTEAFF	TGTGCCAGCAGTGCTTCAGGGACCAACACTGAAGCTTTCTTT
TRBJ2-4	.	TRBV5-4	many	CASSPPPTGPKNIQYF	TGTGCCAGCAGCCCCCCTCCAACAGGGCCCAAAAACATTCAGTACTTC
TRBJ2-7	.	TRBV15	medium-sized	CATSNIPSDEGEQYF	TGTGCCACCAGCAACATCCCTAGCGACGAGGGCGAGCAGTACTTC
TRBJ1-1	TRBD1	TRBV30	.	CACGTVNTEAFF	TGTGCCTGTGGGACAGTGAACACTGAAGCTTTCTTT
TRBJ1-2	.	TRBV6-1	medium-sized	CASSEVNGYTF	TGTGCCAGCAGTGAAGTTAATGGCTACACCTTC
TRBJ2-5	.	TRBV7-9	.	CASSGKGQETQYF	TGTGCCAGCAGCGGCAAGGGACAAGAGACCCAGTACTTC
TRBJ1-1	TRBD1	TRBV7-9	few	CASSLTGDTEAFF	TGTGCCAGCAGCTTAACAGGGGACACTGAAGCTTTCTTT
TRBJ2-5	.	TRBV10-2	.	CASSETSIVETQYF	TGCGCCAGCAGTGAAACTAGCATCGTAGAGACCCAGTACTTC
TRBJ1-1	TRBD1	TRBV18	many	CASSQGATEAFF	TGTGCCAGCTCACAGGGGGCGACTGAAGCTTTCTTT
TRBJ1-4	.	TRBV19	medium-sized	CASTLGGATNEKLFF	TGTGCCAGTACCCTAGGCGGGGCAACTAATGAAAAACTGTTTTTT
TRBJ2-7	.	TRBV28	many	CASSPVDGTANEQYF	TGTGCCAGCAGCCCGGTTGACGGGACGGCGAACGAGCAGTACTTC
TRBJ2-7	.	TRBV25-1	.	CASSGGRSYVQYF	TGTGCCAGCAGTGGGGGCCGTTCCTACGTGCAGTACTTC
TRBJ2-3	.	TRBV7-9	few	CASSLGRVTDTQYF	TGTGCCAGCAGCCTGGGACGCGTCACAGATACGCAGTATTTT
TRBJ1-3	.	TRBV6-5	medium-sized	CASSSGQLVGNTIYF	TGTGCCAGCAGTTCTGGGCAGCTGGTTGGAAACACCATATATTTT
TRBJ1-3	TRBD1	TRBV9	many	CASSGTGRAGNTIYF	TGTGCCAGCAGCGGGACAGGGCGCGCTGGAAACACCATATATTTT
TRBJ1-2	TRBD1	TRBV28	many	CASSLQGQGPSNYGYTF	TGTGCCAGCAGTTTACAGGGACAGGGGCCCTCTAACTATGGCTACACCTTC
TRBJ1-2	.	TRBV10-2	medium-sized	CASSDPRSGGYTF	TGCGCCAGCAGTGACCCGCGATCCGGTGGCTACACCTTC
TRBJ1-6	.	TRBV25-1	few	CASSFGQSPLHF	TGTGCCAGCAGTTTTGGACAGTCACCCCTCCACTTT
TRBJ2-5	.	TRBV28	.	CASSLDSQETQYF	TGTGCCAGCAGTTTGGACAGCCAAGAGACCCAGTACTTC
TRBJ2-5	.	TRBV3-1	.	CASTPADKGETQYF	TGTGCCAGCACCCCCGCGGACAAGGGAGAGACCCAGTACTTC
TRBJ2-2	.	TRBV28	medium-sized	CASSSKGFRTGELFF	TGTGCCAGCAGTTCGAAGGGGTTTCGGACCGGGGAGCTGTTTTTT
TRBJ1-4	.	TRBV20-1	many	CSAQGGRTLNEKLFF	TGCAGTGCCCAGGGCGGCAGGACCCTTAATGAAAAACTGTTTTTT
TRBJ2-5	.	TRBV27	medium-sized	CASRKLGVPQETQYF	TGTGCCAGCAGAAAATTAGGGGTGCCGCAAGAGACCCAGTACTTC
TRBJ1-2	TRBD1	TRBV6-1	.	CASSNIRGDRADYGYTF	TGTGCCAGCAGCAACATCCGGGGGGACAGGGCGGACTATGGCTACACCTTC
TRBJ2-1	.	TRBV6-1	many	CASSNPRTRLKVSYNEQFF	TGTGCCAGCAGTAATCCTAGAACCCGGTTAAAGGTGTCCTACAATGAGCAGTTCTTC
TRBJ2-5	.	TRBV7-2	few	CASSFNQGGQETQYF	TGTGCCAGCAGCTTTAACCAGGGAGGCCAAGAGACCCAGTACTTC
TRBJ1-5	.	TRBV29-1	medium-sized	CSVGAGDQPQHF	TGCAGCGTTGGGGCGGGAGATCAGCCCCAGCATTTT
TRBJ2-1	.	TRBV20-1	.	CSAPRATSYNEQFF	TGCAGTGCCCCCCGGGCTACCTCTTACAATGAGCAGTTCTTC
TRBJ2-7	.	TRBV20-1	few	CSASPVAYEQYF	TGCAGTGCTAGTCCGGTGGCCTACGAGCAGTACTTC
TRBJ1-5	.	TRBV20-1	few	CSARPGAGNQPQHF	TGCAGTGCCCGCCCAGGGGCGGGAAATCAGCCCCAGCATTTT
TRBJ2-3	TRBD2	TRBV30	.	CAWSGRTRGYF	TGTGCCTGGAGCGGGAGGACTCGGGGGTATTTT
TRBJ1-5	.	TRBV9	.	CASSPVGSNQPQHF	TGTGCCAGCAGCCCCGTAGGTAGCAATCAGCCCCAGCATTTT
TRBJ1-4	.	TRBV19	medium-sized	CASHPEVATNEKLFF	TGTGCCAGTCACCCCGAGGTTGCAACTAATGAAAAACTGTTTTTT
TRBJ2-3	TRBD2	TRBV7-9	few	CASSFGVTSGGADTQYF	TGTGCCAGCAGCTTCGGGGTTACTAGCGGGGGAGCGGATACGCAGTATTTT
TRBJ2-7	TRBD1	TRBV9	.	CASSVEGQGWGEQYF	TGTGCCAGCAGCGTAGAGGGACAGGGATGGGGCGAGCAGTACTTC
TRBJ2-1	TRBD1	TRBV12-3/TRBV12-4	many	CASSLRTGGRNEQFF	TGTGCCAGCAGTTTACGGACAGGGGGACGGAATGAGCAGTTCTTC
TRBJ2-7	TRBD1	TRBV5-6	many	CASGNRDRVPEQYF	TGTGCCAGCGGTAACCGGGACAGGGTTCCAGAGCAGTACTTC
TRBJ1-5	TRBD1	TRBV18	medium-sized	CASSPGQGGGNQPQHF	TGTGCCAGCTCACCAGGACAGGGCGGTGGCAATCAGCCCCAGCATTTT
TRBJ1-1	.	TRBV20-1	many	CSASRAGSRTEAFF	TGCAGTGCTAGTAGGGCAGGGAGTAGGACTGAAGCTTTCTTT
TRBJ1-5	TRBD1	TRBV28	many	CASSLFGTGRDQPQHF	TGTGCCAGCAGTTTATTCGGGACAGGGCGCGATCAGCCCCAGCATTTT
TRBJ1-5	TRBD1	TRBV6-6	medium-sized	CASSWTGQNQPQHF	TGTGCCAGCAGTTGGACAGGGCAAAATCAGCCCCAGCATTTT
TRBJ2-7	.	TRBV20-1	few	CSASQPYDNEQYF	TGCAGTGCTAGCCAACCATACGACAACGAGCAGTACTTC
TRBJ1-2	TRBD1	TRBV2	.	CASSDRGQGGYTF	TGTGCCAGCAGTGATAGGGGACAGGGTGGCTACACCTTC
TRBJ1-4	.	TRBV20-1	many	CSASRDEKLFF	TGCAGTGCTAGCAGGGACGAAAAACTGTTTTTT
TRBJ2-1	.	TRBV7-9	few	CASSAGAYNEQFF	TGTGCCAGCAGTGCAGGGGCCTACAATGAGCAGTTCTTC
TRBJ1-4	TRBD1	TRBV6-1	medium-sized	CASSPRQGRTLVKLFF	TGTGCCAGCAGCCCCAGACAGGGCCGTACTTTGGTGAAACTGTTTTTT
TRBJ1-3	.	TRBV30	many	CAWNRGFGGNTIYF	TGTGCCTGGAATCGGGGGTTTGGTGGAAACACCATATATTTT